Here is one T cell receptor (beta chain) with its context. TCRdb's copy holds only in-frame clones and misses some; the assay was immunoSEQ multiplex PCR. The sample records about 3,000 clones, just under 30% being singletons. This entry is derived from a study of T cells in localized non-small cell lung cancer. V was trimmed by 1 base and J by 2 bases, leaving 4 bases between them. The CDR3 extends over 13 amino acids. Germline assignment: CDR1 SGHVT and CDR2 SQSDAQ. The clonotype originates from a woman aged 35 to 70 with stage III lung adenocarcinoma. Here the sequenced sample was lung tumor tissue, taken before any cancer treatment. The chain employs TRBV7-4 and TRBJ2-3; D unresolved. Here the CDR3 reads CASSLVTTDTQYF. The CDR3 DNA reads as TGTGCCAGCAGCTTAGTAACCACAGATACGCAGTATTTT.